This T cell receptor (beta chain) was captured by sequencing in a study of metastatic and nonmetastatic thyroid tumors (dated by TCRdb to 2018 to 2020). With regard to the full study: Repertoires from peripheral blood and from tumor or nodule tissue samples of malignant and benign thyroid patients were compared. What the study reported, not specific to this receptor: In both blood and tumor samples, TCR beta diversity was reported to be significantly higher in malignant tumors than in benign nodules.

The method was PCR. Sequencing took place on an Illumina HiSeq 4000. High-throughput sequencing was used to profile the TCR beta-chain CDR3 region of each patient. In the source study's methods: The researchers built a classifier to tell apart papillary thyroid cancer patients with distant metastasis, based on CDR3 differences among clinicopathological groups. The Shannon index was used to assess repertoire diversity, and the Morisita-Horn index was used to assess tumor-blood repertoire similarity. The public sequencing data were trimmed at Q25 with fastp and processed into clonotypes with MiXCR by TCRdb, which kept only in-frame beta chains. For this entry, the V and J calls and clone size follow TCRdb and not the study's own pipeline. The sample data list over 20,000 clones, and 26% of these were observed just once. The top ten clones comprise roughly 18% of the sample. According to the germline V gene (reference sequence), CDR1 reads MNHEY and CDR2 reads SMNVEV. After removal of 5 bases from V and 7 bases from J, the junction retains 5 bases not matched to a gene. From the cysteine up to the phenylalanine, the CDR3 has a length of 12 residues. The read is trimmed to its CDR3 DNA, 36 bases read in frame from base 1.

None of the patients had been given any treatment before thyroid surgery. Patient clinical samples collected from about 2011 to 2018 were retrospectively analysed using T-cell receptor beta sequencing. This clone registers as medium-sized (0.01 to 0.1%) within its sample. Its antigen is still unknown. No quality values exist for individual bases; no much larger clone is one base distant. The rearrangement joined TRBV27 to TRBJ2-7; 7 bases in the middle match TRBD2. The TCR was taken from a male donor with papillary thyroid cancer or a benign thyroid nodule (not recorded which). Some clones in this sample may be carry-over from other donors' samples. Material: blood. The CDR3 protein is CASSPRAGEQYF. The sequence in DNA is TGTGCCAGCAGTCCCCGAGCGGGAGAGCAGTACTTC.